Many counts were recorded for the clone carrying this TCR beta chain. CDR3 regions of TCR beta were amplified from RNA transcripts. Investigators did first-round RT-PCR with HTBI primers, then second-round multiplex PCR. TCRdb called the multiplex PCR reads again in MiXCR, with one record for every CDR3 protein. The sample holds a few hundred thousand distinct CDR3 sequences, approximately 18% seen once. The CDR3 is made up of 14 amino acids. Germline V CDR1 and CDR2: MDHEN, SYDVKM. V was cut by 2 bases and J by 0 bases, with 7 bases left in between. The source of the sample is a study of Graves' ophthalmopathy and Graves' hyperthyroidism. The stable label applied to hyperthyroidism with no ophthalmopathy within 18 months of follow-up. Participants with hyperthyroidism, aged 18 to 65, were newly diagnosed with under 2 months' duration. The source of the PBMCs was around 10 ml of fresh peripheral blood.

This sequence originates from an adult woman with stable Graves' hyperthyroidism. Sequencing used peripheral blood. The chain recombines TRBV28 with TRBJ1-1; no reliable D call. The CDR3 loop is CASSLTQMNTEAFF. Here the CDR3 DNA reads TGTGCCAGCAGTTTAACACAGATGAACACTGAAGCTTTCTTT.